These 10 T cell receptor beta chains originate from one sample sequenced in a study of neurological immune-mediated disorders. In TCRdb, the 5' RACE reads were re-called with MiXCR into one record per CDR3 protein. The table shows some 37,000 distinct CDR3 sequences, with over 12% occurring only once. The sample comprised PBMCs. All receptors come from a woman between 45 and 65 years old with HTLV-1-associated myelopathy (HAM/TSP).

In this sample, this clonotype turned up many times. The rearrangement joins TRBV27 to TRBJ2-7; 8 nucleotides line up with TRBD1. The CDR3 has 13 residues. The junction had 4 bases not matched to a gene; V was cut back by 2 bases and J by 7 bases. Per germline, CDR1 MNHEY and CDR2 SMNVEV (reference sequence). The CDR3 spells CASSLETGGEQYV. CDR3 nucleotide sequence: TGTGCCAGCAGTTTAGAAACAGGGGGAGAGCAGTACGTC.

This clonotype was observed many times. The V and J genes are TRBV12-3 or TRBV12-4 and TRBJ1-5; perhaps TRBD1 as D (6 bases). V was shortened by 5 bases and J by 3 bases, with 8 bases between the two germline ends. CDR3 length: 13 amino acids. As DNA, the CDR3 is TGTGCCAGCAGTAGGACAGACAATCAGCCCCAGCATTTT. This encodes CASSRTDNQPQHF.

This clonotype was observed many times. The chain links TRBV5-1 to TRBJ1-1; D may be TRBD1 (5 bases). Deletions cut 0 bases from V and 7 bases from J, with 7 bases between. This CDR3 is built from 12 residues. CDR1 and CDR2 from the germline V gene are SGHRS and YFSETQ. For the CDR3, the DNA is TGCGCCAGCAGCTTGGAGGGGTTTGAAGCTTTCTTT. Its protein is CASSLEGFEAFF.

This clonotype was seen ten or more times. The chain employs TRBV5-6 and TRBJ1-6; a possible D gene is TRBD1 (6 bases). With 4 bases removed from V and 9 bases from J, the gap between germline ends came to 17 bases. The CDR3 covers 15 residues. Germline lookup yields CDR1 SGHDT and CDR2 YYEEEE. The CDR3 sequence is CASSRRGYGISPLHF. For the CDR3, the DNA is TGTGCCAGCAGCCGGAGGGGGTATGGGATTTCACCCCTCCACTTT.

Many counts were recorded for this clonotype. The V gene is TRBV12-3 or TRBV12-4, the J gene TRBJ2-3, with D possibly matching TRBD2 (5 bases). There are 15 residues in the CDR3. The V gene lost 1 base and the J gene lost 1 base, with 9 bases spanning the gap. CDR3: CASSLVPGGTDTQYF. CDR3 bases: TGTGCCAGCAGTTTAGTTCCCGGGGGCACAGATACGCAGTATTTT.

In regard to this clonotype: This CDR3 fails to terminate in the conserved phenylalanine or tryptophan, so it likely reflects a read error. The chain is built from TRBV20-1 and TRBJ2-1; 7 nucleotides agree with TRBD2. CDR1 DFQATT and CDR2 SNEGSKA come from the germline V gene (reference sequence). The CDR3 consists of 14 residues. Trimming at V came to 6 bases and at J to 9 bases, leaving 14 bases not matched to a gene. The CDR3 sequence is CSAGRVPGGGEQFC. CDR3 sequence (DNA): TGCAGTGCAGGAAGGGTCCCGGGAGGTGGTGAGCAGTTCTGT.

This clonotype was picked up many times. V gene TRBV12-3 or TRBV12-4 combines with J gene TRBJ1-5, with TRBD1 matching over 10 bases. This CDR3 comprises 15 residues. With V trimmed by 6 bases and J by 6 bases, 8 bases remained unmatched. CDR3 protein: CASRATGGTGQPQHF. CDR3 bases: TGTGCCAGCAGAGCGACAGGGGGCACGGGTCAGCCCCAGCATTTT.

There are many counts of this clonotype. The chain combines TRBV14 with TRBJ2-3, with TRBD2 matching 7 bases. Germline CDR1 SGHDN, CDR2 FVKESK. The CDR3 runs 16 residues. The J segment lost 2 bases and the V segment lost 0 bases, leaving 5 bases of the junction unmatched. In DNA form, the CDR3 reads TGTGCCAGCAGCCAAGAATGGGGGAGGGCCACAGATACGCAGTATTTT. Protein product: CASSQEWGRATDTQYF. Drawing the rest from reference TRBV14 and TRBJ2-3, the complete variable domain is EAGVTQFPSHSVIEKGQTVTLRCDPISGHDNLYWYRRVMGKEIKFLLHFVKESKQDESGMPNNRFLAERTGGTYSTLKVQPAELEDSGVYFCASSQEWGRATDTQYFGPGTRLTVL.

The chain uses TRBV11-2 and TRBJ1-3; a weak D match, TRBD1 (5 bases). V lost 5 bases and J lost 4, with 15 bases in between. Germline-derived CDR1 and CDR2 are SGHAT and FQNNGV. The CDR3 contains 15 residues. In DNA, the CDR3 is TGTGCCAGCAGCCCAAGGGGAAACCGGGGAAACACCATATATTTT. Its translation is CASSPRGNRGNTIYF.

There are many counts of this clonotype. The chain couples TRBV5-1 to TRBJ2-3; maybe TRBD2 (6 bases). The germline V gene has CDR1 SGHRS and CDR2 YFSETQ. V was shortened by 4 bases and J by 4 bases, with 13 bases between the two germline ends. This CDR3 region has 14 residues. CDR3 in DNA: TGCGCCAGCAGCCAAACTAGCCGCTCAGATACGCAGTATTTT. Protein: CASSQTSRSDTQYF.